This T cell receptor beta chain originates from a study of human T cells and chemical hapten exposure. Notes on the study in general: Following DPC sensitization, TCRs present above 1 in 1000 frequency showed no change.

The sample holds many counts of this clonotype. Its matching antigen is unknown. The authors extracted total RNA from unfractionated whole blood. For the library, individual cDNA molecules each received unique molecular identifiers. TCRdb used MiXCR to reprocess the reads, holding one entry per CDR3 protein. The sample has about 120,000 distinct CDR3 sequences; 8.5% are singletons. The CDR3 spans 17 residues. Deletions cut 0 bases from V and 0 bases from J, with 10 bases between. Germline loops: CDR1 SGDLS, CDR2 YYNGEE. Sequencing was done on a sample of whole blood. The receptor was isolated from a human donor in good health. Some clones in this sample may be carry-over from other donors' samples. This chain joins TRBV9 and TRBJ1-6; no reliable D call. CDR3 DNA sequence: TGTGCCAGCAGCGTAGGACACAAGAGCTCCTATAATTCACCCCTCCACTTT. Translation gives CASSVGHKSSYNSPLHF.